The 24 T cell receptor beta chains below were found in one sample sequenced in a study of blood T cell repertoires in COVID-19. The assay was immunoSEQ multiplex PCR, and TCRdb's table has in-frame clones only and misses some. In the table there are more than 300,000 clones, over 90% of which are singletons. Material for sequencing was PBMCs or T cells enriched from blood (not recorded which). The receptors stem from a woman aged 25 to 45 who had been exposed to COVID-19.

The chain links TRBV3-1 (or the pseudogene TRBV3-2) to TRBJ2-7; TRBD2 matches at 8 bases. The CDR3 extends over 16 amino acids. CDR1 is LGHDT, CDR2 YNNKEL, per germline (reference sequence). V lost 0 bases, J lost 4 bases, and 8 bases stayed unmatched. This chain's CDR3 is CASSQDLRTSYYEQYF. The CDR3 DNA reads as TGTGCCAGCAGCCAAGATCTTCGGACTAGCTATTACGAGCAGTACTTC.

The J gene is TRBJ1-4, the V gene TRBV28; D gene ambiguous. The CDR3 consists of 12 residues. Germline V gene lookup returns CDR1 MDHEN and CDR2 SYDVKM. V was trimmed by 6 bases and J by 8 bases, leaving 10 bases between them. CDR3 coding DNA: TGTGCCAGCAGACTGCGGCGAGAAAAACTGTTTTTT. Amino acids: CASRLRREKLFF.

The rearrangement uses TRBV15 and TRBJ1-5; D possibly corresponds to TRBD1 (6 bases). Trimming stripped 3 bases from V and 0 bases from J, with 12 bases between. This CDR3 contains 16 residues. Germline V lookup: CDR1 LNHNV, CDR2 YYDKDF (reference sequence). DNA of the CDR3: TGTGCCACCAGCAGGTCAGGGGCCTATAGCAATCAGCCCCAGCATTTT. Protein: CATSRSGAYSNQPQHF.

Only one count was recorded for this clone. CDR3 coding DNA: TGCAGTGCTAGTAGGGGGACAGCGAGCTCTGGAAACACCATATATTTT. It is translated as CSASRGTASSGNTIYF. The chain employs TRBV20-1 and TRBJ1-3, with 7 positions matching TRBD1. From germline, CDR1 is DFQATT and CDR2 SNEGSKA (reference sequence). CDR3 length equals 16 residues. After removal of 3 bases from V and 0 bases from J, the junction contained 8 bases not matched to a gene.

The chain couples TRBV27 to TRBJ1-5; D unclear. The CDR3 is 12 amino acids. Trimming stripped 6 bases from V and 6 bases from J, with 9 bases between. Germline values: CDR1 MNHEY, CDR2 SMNVEV (reference sequence). CDR3 sequence reads: CASSRGGQPQHF. For the CDR3, the DNA is TGTGCCAGCAGCCGCGGCGGTCAGCCCCAGCATTTT.

This clone appeared once. V is TRBV5-1 and J is TRBJ2-3; TRBD2 aligns across 12 bases. The V and J ends lost 1 base and 4 bases, in that order; junction bases with no gene match: 7. This CDR3 comprises 17 residues. CDR1 is SGHRS, CDR2 YFSETQ, per germline. In DNA, the CDR3 is TGCGCCAGCAGCTTGCCTGGGCTAGCGGGGGGGCCAGATACGCAGTATTTT. Protein product: CASSLPGLAGGPDTQYF.

This chain joins TRBV2 and TRBJ1-1, with D possibly TRBD1 on 5 matching bases. This CDR3 comprises 13 residues. The V end lost 6 bases, the J end lost 0 bases, and 8 bases lay between the germline ends. Germline V gives CDR1 SNHLY, CDR2 FYNNEI. The CDR3 reads CASRGGLNTEAFF. The CDR3 nucleotides are TGTGCCAGCAGGGGGGGACTGAACACTGAAGCTTTCTTT.

The chain is built from TRBV18 and TRBJ1-4; D may be TRBD1 (6 bases). There are 15 residues in the CDR3. Per the germline V gene, CDR1 is KGHSH and CDR2 is LQKENI. The V and J ends lost 3 bases and 4 bases respectively, with 12 bases between them. DNA of the CDR3: TGTGCCAGCTCACCGAGGGGGTCGATTAATGAAAAACTGTTTTTT. Protein: CASSPRGSINEKLFF.

This clone was seen just once. The chain has TRBV24-1 and TRBJ1-4; possibly TRBD1 for D (5 bases). CDR3 length: 18 residues. Germline loops: CDR1 KGHDR, CDR2 SFDVKD. V lost 6 bases to trimming and J lost 9 bases, with 28 bases between them. The CDR3, as DNA: TGTGCCACCAGTTTTTCCCCCGGGGGGGACGTATTTCTGCAAAAACTGTTTTTT. Translating it yields CATSFSPGGDVFLQKLFF.

The rearrangement uses TRBV30 and TRBJ2-7; TRBD2 is a possible D gene (5 bases). V dropped 5 bases and J dropped 4 bases, with 12 bases sitting between them. From germline, CDR1 is GTSNPN and CDR2 SVGIG (reference sequence). The CDR3 loop spans 12 amino acids. CDR3 nucleotide sequence: TGTGCCTGGTCGCGGGTAAGGTACGAGCAGTACTTC. Protein: CAWSRVRYEQYF.

With respect to this clone: One end of the junction is discordant with germline, which a read error may explain. The CDR3, as DNA: TGTGCTAGTGGGGCGGGACAGGGGAGTTCCTTC. It encodes CASGAGQGSSF. The J gene is TRBJ1-2, the V gene TRBV12-5; TRBD1 agrees at 10 bases. The CDR3 sequence is 11 residues long. CDR1 is LGHNT and CDR2 is FRNRAP in the germline V gene.

The chain joins TRBV27 to TRBJ2-5; 9 bases are a match to TRBD2. With 5 bases clipped from V and 4 bases from J, the junction kept 17 bases outside the gene matches. Per germline, CDR1 MNHEY and CDR2 SMNVEV (reference sequence). This CDR3 has 18 residues. The CDR3 nucleotides are TGTGCCAGCAGTCCTGTGGGAGCGGGGGGCCTCCCAGGAGAGACCCAGTACTTC. It encodes CASSPVGAGGLPGETQYF.

The chain employs TRBV7-9 and TRBJ1-2, with D possibly matching TRBD1 (6 bases). V was pared by 5 bases and J by 2 bases, with 15 bases between. This CDR3 spans 15 amino acids. The germline CDR1 and CDR2 sequences are SEHNR and FQNEAQ (reference sequence). The CDR3 reads CASSLPPQGNYGYTF. The CDR3 DNA sequence: TGTGCCAGCAGCCTACCTCCACAGGGCAACTATGGCTACACCTTC. Drawing the rest from reference TRBV7-9 and TRBJ1-2, the complete variable domain is DTGVSQNPRHKITKRGQNVTFRCDPISEHNRLYWYRQTLGQGPEFLTYFQNEAQLEKSRLLSDRFSAERPKGSFSTLEIQRTEQGDSAMYLCASSLPPQGNYGYTFGSGTRLTVV.

This clone showed up just once. The chain carries TRBV10-3 and TRBJ2-3; 8 bases map to TRBD2. Trimming removed 6 bases from V and 5 bases from J; junction bases left unmatched: 7. Germline values: CDR1 ENHRY, CDR2 SYGVKD. This CDR3 is 14 amino acids long. CDR3 in amino acids: CAISGGAWRDTQYF. The CDR3 coding sequence is TGTGCCATCAGCGGGGGGGCCTGGAGAGATACGCAGTATTTT.

The V gene is TRBV6-5, the J gene TRBJ1-1; maybe TRBD1 (5 bases). V dropped 6 bases and J dropped 11 bases, with 22 bases sitting between them. This CDR3 contains 14 residues. CDR1 is MNHEY, CDR2 SVGAGI, per germline. This CDR3 is CASRGGRGGVGAFF. The CDR3, as DNA: TGTGCCAGCAGAGGAGGACGGGGGGGAGTAGGCGCTTTCTTT.

The genes are TRBV5-1 and TRBJ1-4; D unresolved. Trimming pared 3 bases from V and 8 bases from J, leaving 14 bases between. This CDR3 contains 14 residues. Germline CDR1 SGHRS, CDR2 YFSETQ. In DNA form, the CDR3 reads TGCGCCAGCAGCTCGAGGCGCGTTGGCGAAAAACTGTTTTTT. Protein sequence: CASSSRRVGEKLFF.

The chain links TRBV7-2 to TRBJ1-2; 9 nucleotides match TRBD1. The J segment lost 4 bases and the V segment lost 5 bases, leaving 5 bases of the junction unmatched. CDR1 and CDR2 from the germline V gene are SGHTA and FQGNSA. CDR3 length: 14 residues. CDR3 sequence reads: CASSPGQGIYGYTF. The CDR3 region has the DNA TGTGCCAGCAGCCCAGGACAGGGGATCTATGGCTACACCTTC.

The chain carries TRBV7-9 and TRBJ2-7; no clear D. V was shortened by 7 bases and J by 2 bases, with 12 bases between the two germline ends. There are 13 residues in the CDR3. Germline V gene lookup returns CDR1 SEHNR and CDR2 FQNEAQ (reference sequence). The CDR3 is CASISRGTYEQYF. The CDR3 DNA is TGTGCCAGCATTTCGCGCGGAACCTACGAGCAGTACTTC. The complete variable domain, with remaining parts taken from reference TRBV7-9 and TRBJ2-7, reads DTGVSQNPRHKITKRGQNVTFRCDPISEHNRLYWYRQTLGQGPEFLTYFQNEAQLEKSRLLSDRFSAERPKGSFSTLEIQRTEQGDSAMYLCASISRGTYEQYFGPGTRLTVT.

The CDR3 is CASRLQASGANVLTF. Here the CDR3 DNA reads TGTGCCAGCAGACTCCAGGCCTCTGGGGCCAACGTCCTGACTTTC. V gene TRBV2 combines with J gene TRBJ2-6; the D is unclear. The germline CDR1 and CDR2 sequences are SNHLY and FYNNEI. The V gene lost 6 bases and the J gene lost 0 bases, with 9 bases spanning the gap. The length of the CDR3 is 15 residues. Looking up the rest from reference TRBV2 and TRBJ2-6 gives the full variable domain: EPEVTQTPSHQVTQMGQEVILRCVPISNHLYFYWYRQILGQKVEFLVSFYNNEISEKSEIFDDQFSVERPDGSNFTLKIRSTKLEDSAMYFCASRLQASGANVLTFGAGSRLTVL.

CDR3 in amino acids: CASSPRRDSNYGYTF. The CDR3 DNA follows: TGTGCCAGTAGTCCACGGCGGGACAGTAACTATGGCTACACCTTC. V gene TRBV19 combines with J gene TRBJ1-2, with 7 bases identical to TRBD1. This CDR3 is built from 15 residues. Germline V CDR1 and CDR2: LNHDA, SQIVND (reference sequence). Trimming took 5 bases from V and 1 from J; bases not matched to a gene: 7.

The chain links TRBV3-1 (or the pseudogene TRBV3-2) to TRBJ1-2; 7 bases are a match to TRBD1. After removal of 4 bases from V and 1 base from J, the junction contained 18 bases not matched to a gene. CDR3 size: 19 residues. The germline V gene has CDR1 LGHDT and CDR2 YNNKEL (reference sequence). This CDR3 reads CASSPLADRELPVNYGYTF. The CDR3, as DNA: TGTGCCAGCAGCCCCCTGGCCGACAGGGAGCTACCCGTTAACTATGGCTACACCTTC.

Worth noting for this clone: At one end the junction does not follow the germline gene, possibly because of a read error. The J gene is TRBJ2-1, the V gene TRBV7-9, with 11 positions matching TRBD2. The CDR3 totals 15 residues. Per germline, CDR1 SEHNR and CDR2 FQNEAQ (reference sequence). The CDR3 bases are TGTGCCAGCAGTTTAGCGGGGGGGCTCTACAATGAGCAGTTCTTC. Translating gives CASSLAGGLYNEQFF.

The V gene is TRBV2, the J gene TRBJ2-2, with D perhaps TRBD1 (6 bases). This CDR3 spans 14 amino acids. CDR1 is SNHLY and CDR2 is FYNNEI in the germline V gene. V lost 4 bases and J 8 bases, leaving 14 bases between the germline ends. The CDR3 protein is CASSGEDRRGELFF. The CDR3 nucleotides are TGTGCCAGCAGTGGAGAAGACAGGCGGGGGGAGCTGTTTTTT. Full variable domain (outside the CDR3, taken from reference TRBV2 and TRBJ2-2): EPEVTQTPSHQVTQMGQEVILRCVPISNHLYFYWYRQILGQKVEFLVSFYNNEISEKSEIFDDQFSVERPDGSNFTLKIRSTKLEDSAMYFCASSGEDRRGELFFGEGSRLTVL.

The chain is built from TRBV28 and TRBJ1-2, with 10 nucleotides matching TRBD1. Germline loops: CDR1 MDHEN, CDR2 SYDVKM. Unmatched junction bases numbered 7, after V lost 4 bases and J lost 8 bases. This CDR3 region has 14 residues. The CDR3 loop reads CASSSSKTGGGYTF. The CDR3, as DNA: TGTGCCAGCAGTTCGTCGAAGACAGGGGGCGGCTACACCTTC.